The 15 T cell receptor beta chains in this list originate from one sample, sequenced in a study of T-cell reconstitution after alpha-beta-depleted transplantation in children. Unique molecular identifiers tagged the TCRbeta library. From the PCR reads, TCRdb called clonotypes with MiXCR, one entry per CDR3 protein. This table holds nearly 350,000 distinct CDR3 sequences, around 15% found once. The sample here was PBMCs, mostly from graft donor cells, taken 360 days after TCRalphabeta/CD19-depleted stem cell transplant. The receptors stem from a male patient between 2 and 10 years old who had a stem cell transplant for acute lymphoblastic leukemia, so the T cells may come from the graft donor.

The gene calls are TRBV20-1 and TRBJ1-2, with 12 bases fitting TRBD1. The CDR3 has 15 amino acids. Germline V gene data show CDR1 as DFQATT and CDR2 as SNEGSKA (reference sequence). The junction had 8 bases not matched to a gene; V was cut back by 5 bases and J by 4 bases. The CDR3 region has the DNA TGCAGTGCTTCCTCCGGGACAGGGGGCATCTATGGCTACACCTTC. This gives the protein CSASSGTGGIYGYTF.

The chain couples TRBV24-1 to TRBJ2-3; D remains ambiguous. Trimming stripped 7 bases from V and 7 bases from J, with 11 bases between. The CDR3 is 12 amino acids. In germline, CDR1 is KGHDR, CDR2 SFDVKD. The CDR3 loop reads CATSDHFYTQYF. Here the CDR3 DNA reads TGTGCCACCAGCGACCATTTCTATACGCAGTATTTT.

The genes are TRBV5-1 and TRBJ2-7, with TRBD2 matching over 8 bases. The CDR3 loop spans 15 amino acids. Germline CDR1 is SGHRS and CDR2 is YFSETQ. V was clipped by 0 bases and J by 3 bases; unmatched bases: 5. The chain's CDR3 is CASSLGPGGYYEQYF. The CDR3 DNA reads TGCGCCAGCAGCTTGGGACCGGGAGGGTACTACGAGCAGTACTTC.

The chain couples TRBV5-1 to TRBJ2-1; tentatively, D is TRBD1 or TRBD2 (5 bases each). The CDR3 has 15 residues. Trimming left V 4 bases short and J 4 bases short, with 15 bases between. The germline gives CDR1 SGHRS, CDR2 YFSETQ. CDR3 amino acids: CASSPRDVDYNEQFF. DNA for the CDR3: TGCGCCAGCAGCCCCCGGGACGTAGATTACAATGAGCAGTTCTTC.

The CDR3 DNA reads as TGTGCCAGCAGAGGAGGTGGGGCTTACAATGAGCAGTTCTTC. As protein: CASRGGGAYNEQFF. V usage is TRBV12-3 or TRBV12-4 and J usage is TRBJ2-1, with D possibly being TRBD1 or TRBD2 (5 bases each). The CDR3 runs 14 residues. V lost 6 bases and J 4 bases, leaving 13 bases between the germline ends.

CDR3 in amino acids: CASSTRDRAIYGYTF. CDR3 coding DNA: TGTGCCAGCAGCACTCGGGACAGGGCTATCTATGGCTACACCTTC. The genes are TRBV7-2 and TRBJ1-2, with 9 bases identical to TRBD1. The CDR3 contains 15 residues. The junction had 8 bases not matched to a gene; V was cut back by 5 bases and J by 4 bases. Germline loops: CDR1 SGHTA, CDR2 FQGNSA.

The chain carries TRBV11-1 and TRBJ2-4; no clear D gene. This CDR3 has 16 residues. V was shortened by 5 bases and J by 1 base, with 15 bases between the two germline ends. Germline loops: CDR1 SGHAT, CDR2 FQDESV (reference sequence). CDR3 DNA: TGTGCCAGCAGCCCCGACGGACCCCTGGCCAAAAACATTCAGTACTTC. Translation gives CASSPDGPLAKNIQYF.

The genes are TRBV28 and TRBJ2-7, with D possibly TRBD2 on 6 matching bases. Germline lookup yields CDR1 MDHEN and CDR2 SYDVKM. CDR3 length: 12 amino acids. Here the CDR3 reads CSAGWRGYEQYF. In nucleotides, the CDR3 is TGTAGTGCCGGGTGGCGGGGCTACGAGCAGTACTTC. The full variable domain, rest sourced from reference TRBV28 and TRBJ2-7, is DVKVTQSSRYLVKRTGEKVFLECVQDMDHENMFWYRQDPGLGLRLIYFSYDVKMKEKGDIPEGYSVSREKKERFSLILESASTNQTSMYLCSAGWRGYEQYFGPGTRLTVT.

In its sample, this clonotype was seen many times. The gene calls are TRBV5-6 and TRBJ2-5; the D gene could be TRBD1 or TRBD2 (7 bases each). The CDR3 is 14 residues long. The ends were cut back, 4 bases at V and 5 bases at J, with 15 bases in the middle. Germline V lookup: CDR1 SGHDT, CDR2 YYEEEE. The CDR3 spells CASSPRGGSETQYF. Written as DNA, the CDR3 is TGTGCCAGCAGCCCCAGGGGGGGAAGTGAGACCCAGTACTTC.

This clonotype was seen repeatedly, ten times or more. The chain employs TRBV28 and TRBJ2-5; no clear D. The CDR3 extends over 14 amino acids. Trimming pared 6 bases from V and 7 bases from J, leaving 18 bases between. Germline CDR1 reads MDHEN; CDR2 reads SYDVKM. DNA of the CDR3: TGTGCCAGCAGCCACAACCTGGGCGCCCGGACCCAGTACTTC. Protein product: CASSHNLGARTQYF.

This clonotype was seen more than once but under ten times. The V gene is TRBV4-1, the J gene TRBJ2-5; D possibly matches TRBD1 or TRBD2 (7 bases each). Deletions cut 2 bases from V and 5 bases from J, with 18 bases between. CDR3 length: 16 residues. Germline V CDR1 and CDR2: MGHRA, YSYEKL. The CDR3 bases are TGCGCCAGCAGCCAATCTCCCCAGGGGGGGCGCGAGACCCAGTACTTC. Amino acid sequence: CASSQSPQGGRETQYF.

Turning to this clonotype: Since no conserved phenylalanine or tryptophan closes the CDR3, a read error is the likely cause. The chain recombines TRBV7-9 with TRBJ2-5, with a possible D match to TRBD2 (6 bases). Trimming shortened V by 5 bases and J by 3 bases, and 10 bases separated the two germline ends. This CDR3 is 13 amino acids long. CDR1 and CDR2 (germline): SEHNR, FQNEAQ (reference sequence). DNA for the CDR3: TGTGCCAGCAGCCCCCGACTAGAAGAGACCCAGTACTGC. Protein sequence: CASSPRLEETQYC.

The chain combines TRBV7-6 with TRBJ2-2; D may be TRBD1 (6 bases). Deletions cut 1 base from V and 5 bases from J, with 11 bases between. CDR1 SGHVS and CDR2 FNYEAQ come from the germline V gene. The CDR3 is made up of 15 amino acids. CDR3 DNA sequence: TGTGCCAGCAGCTTAGAACCTAGGGGGACCGGGGAGCTGTTTTTT. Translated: CASSLEPRGTGELFF.

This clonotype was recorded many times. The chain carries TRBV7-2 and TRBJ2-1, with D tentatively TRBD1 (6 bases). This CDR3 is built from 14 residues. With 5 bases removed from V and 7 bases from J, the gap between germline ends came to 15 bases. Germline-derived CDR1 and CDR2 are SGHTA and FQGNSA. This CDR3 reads CASSRPLTGNEQFF. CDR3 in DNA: TGTGCCAGCAGCCGGCCCCTAACAGGGAATGAGCAGTTCTTC.

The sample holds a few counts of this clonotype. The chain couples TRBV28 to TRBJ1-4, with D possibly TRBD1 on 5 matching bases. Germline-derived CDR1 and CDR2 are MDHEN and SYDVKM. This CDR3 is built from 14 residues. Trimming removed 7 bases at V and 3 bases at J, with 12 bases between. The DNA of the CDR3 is TGTGCCAGCAACCTCGGGACCGCTAATGAAAAACTGTTTTTT. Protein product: CASNLGTANEKLFF.